This entry lists 3 T cell receptor beta chains sequenced from one sample in a study of identical twins. Each CDR3 protein is one row after TCRdb ran MiXCR on the 5' RACE reads. The table has some 500,000 distinct CDR3 sequences, around 20% seen once. The data also belong to a second study, concerning T cells expressing NK-cell markers.

The specimen was CD4+ T cells sorted from blood. Every receptor here comes from a woman aged 18-35 years in good health.

This chain joins TRBV20-1 and TRBJ2-3, with 7 bases fitting TRBD2. The trim removed 2 bases at V and 6 bases at J, leaving 8 bases unmatched. The V gene's germline CDR1 is DFQATT and CDR2 SNEGSKA (reference sequence). This CDR3 has 14 residues. The CDR3 sequence: CSARKAGERDTQYF. The CDR3 region has the DNA TGCAGTGCTAGAAAGGCGGGAGAGCGGGATACGCAGTATTTT.

This clonotype turned up a few times. The rearrangement uses TRBV7-9 and TRBJ2-7; 8 nucleotides match TRBD2. Losses at the gene ends were 2 bases for V and 6 bases for J; bases not matched to a gene: 6. CDR3 length equals 14 residues. Germline V CDR1 and CDR2: SEHNR, FQNEAQ (reference sequence). CDR3 in amino acids: CASSLQFAGGEQYF. CDR3 nucleotides: TGTGCCAGCAGCTTACAGTTCGCGGGAGGCGAGCAGTACTTC.

The chain has TRBV20-1 and TRBJ1-6, with D hard to call. Germline CDR1 DFQATT, CDR2 SNEGSKA (reference sequence). Trimming cost V 3 bases and J 9 bases, with 12 bases left between them. CDR3 length: 13 amino acids. CDR3 sequence (DNA): TGCAGTGCTAGTGCTCAAGCGGGTTCACCCCTCCACTTT. Encoded protein: CSASAQAGSPLHF.